The next 8 T cell receptor beta chains were all read from a single sample in a study of blood T cell repertoires in COVID-19. Assay used: immunoSEQ multiplex PCR; TCRdb lists only in-frame clones, some missing. The sample comprises approximately 40,000 clones, around 86% of which are singletons, and 15% to 20% rests with the top ten. Sequencing was done on a sample of peripheral blood. The receptors originated from a man aged 50 or older in a cohort sampled during active COVID-19.

This chain connects TRBV2 to TRBJ2-7; 10 bases line up with TRBD1. CDR3 length equals 15 residues. Unmatched junction bases numbered 7, after V lost 3 bases and J lost 5 bases. Germline V gene sequence: CDR1 SNHLY, CDR2 FYNNEI. CDR3: CASSDTDRGLDEQYF. CDR3 bases: TGTGCCAGCAGTGATACCGACAGGGGGCTCGACGAGCAGTACTTC.

The rearrangement joins TRBV5-6 to TRBJ1-1, with TRBD1 matching 7 bases. Germline assignment: CDR1 SGHDT and CDR2 YYEEEE. The CDR3 covers 14 residues. Trimming cost V 0 bases and J 3 bases; bases outside gene matches: 2. CDR3 DNA: TGTGCCAGCAGCTTGGAGGGGGCCTACACTGAAGCTTTCTTT. Protein product: CASSLEGAYTEAFF.

V and J are TRBV4-1 and TRBJ1-2, with 10 bases matching TRBD1. Germline CDR1 and CDR2: MGHRA and YSYEKL. V lost 4 bases to trimming and J lost 7 bases; unmatched junction nucleotides: 12. The CDR3 totals 16 residues. The CDR3 DNA reads TGCGCCAGCAGCCCTCGCCGGGACAGGGGATCCGGTGGCTACACCTTC. Translation gives CASSPRRDRGSGGYTF.

The chain has TRBV23-1 and TRBJ1-5; the D is unclear. TRBV23-1 has ORF status, its function being uncertain. Trimming shortened V by 7 bases and J by 2 bases, and 12 bases separated the two germline ends. This CDR3 has 14 amino acids. The CDR3 DNA is TGCGCCAGCAATGCCGGTGTGGGCAATCAGCCCCAGCATTTT. It codes for CASNAGVGNQPQHF.

Here the CDR3 DNA reads TGTGCCAGCACCGGGAGGGGACAGTTGGAGACCCAGTACTTC. Residues: CASTGRGQLETQYF. The V call is TRBV2, the J call TRBJ2-5, with D possibly TRBD2 on 8 matching bases. Germline CDR1 is SNHLY and CDR2 is FYNNEI. V was shortened by 7 bases and J by 5 bases, with 17 bases between the two germline ends. The CDR3 spans 14 residues.

The chain is built from TRBV5-8 and TRBJ1-5; 7 bases agree with TRBD1. Germline trimming cut 4 bases from V and 1 base from J; bases unmatched to any gene: 20. Per germline, CDR1 SGHTS and CDR2 YDEGEE. The length of the CDR3 is 20 residues. CDR3 protein: CASSLSRKLQGSSSNQPQHF. DNA for the CDR3: TGTGCCAGCAGCCTCAGTCGTAAGTTACAGGGGTCTTCAAGCAATCAGCCCCAGCATTTT.

CDR3 sequence reads: CASSQGQGLGNEQFF. The CDR3 nucleotides read TGCGCCAGCAGCCAAGGACAGGGGTTAGGCAATGAGCAGTTCTTC. This rearrangement joins TRBV4-3 to TRBJ2-1, with TRBD1 identical over 8 bases. CDR3 length equals 15 residues. Trimming removed 1 base from V and 6 bases from J; junction bases left unmatched: 5. CDR1 is LGHNA and CDR2 is YSLEER in the germline V gene.

The J gene is TRBJ2-5, the V gene TRBV2; possibly TRBD2 for D (5 bases). CDR3 length: 15 amino acids. CDR1 and CDR2 from the germline V gene are SNHLY and FYNNEI. V lost 6 bases, J lost 4 bases, and 18 bases lay in between. The CDR3 sequence is CASSQSSVGGETQYF. CDR3 coding DNA: TGTGCCAGCAGCCAATCCTCCGTTGGAGGAGAGACCCAGTACTTC.